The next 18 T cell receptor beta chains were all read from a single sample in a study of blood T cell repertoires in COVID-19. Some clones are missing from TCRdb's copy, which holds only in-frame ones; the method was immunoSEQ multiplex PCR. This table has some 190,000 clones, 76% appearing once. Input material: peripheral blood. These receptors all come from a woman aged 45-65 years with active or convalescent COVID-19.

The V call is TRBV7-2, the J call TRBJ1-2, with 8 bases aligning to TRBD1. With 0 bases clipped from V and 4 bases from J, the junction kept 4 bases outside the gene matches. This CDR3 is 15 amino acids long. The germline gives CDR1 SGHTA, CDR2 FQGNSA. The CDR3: CASSLASGGSYGYTF. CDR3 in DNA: TGTGCCAGCAGCTTAGCCTCAGGGGGCAGCTATGGCTACACCTTC.

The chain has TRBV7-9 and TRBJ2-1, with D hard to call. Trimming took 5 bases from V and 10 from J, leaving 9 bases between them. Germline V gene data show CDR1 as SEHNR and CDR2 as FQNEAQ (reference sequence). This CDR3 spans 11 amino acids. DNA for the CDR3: TGTGCCAGCAGCAGTGGCGGAGAGCAGTTCTTC. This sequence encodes CASSSGGEQFF.

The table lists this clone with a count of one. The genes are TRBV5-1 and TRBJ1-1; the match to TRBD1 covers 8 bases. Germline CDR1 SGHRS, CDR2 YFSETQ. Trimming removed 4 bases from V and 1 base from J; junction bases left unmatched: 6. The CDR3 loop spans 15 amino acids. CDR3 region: CASSPGGQGNTEAFF. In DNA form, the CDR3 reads TGCGCCAGCAGCCCAGGAGGACAGGGGAACACTGAAGCTTTCTTT.

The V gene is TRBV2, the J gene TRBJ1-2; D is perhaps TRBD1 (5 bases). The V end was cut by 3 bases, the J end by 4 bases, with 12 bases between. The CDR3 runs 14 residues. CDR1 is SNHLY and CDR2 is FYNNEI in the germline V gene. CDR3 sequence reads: CASSDGQGFYGYTF. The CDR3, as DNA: TGTGCCAGCAGTGACGGGCAGGGATTCTATGGCTACACCTTC.

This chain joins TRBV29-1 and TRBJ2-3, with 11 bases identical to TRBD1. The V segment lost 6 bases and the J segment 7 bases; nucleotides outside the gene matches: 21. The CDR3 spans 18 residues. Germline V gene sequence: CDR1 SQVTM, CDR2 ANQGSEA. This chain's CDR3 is CSVSGWTGGYDVTNTQYF. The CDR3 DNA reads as TGCAGCGTATCAGGTTGGACAGGGGGCTACGACGTGACTAATACGCAGTATTTT.

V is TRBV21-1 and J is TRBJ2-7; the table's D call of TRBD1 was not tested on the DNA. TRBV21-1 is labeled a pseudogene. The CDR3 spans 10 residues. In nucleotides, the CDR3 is TGTGCCAGCAACACCTACGAGCAGTACTTC. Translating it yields CASNTYEQYF.

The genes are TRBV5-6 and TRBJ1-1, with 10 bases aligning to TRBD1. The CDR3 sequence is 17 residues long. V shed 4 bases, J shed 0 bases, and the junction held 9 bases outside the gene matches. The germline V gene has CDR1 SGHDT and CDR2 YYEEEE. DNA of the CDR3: TGTGCCAGCAGCACCGCCCCGGGACAGGGGTTGAACACTGAAGCTTTCTTT. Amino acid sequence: CASSTAPGQGLNTEAFF.

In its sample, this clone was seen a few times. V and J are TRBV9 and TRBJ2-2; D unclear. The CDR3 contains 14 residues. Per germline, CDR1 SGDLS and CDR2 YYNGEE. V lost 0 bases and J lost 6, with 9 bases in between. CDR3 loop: CASSVVSEAGELFF. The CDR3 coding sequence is TGTGCCAGCAGCGTAGTGAGTGAGGCCGGGGAGCTGTTTTTT.

For the CDR3, the DNA is TGTGCCTGGAGTACAGGGTCGTATGGCTACACCTTC. This codes for CAWSTGSYGYTF. The J gene is TRBJ1-2, the V gene TRBV30, with D maybe TRBD1 (6 bases). Trimming left V 2 bases short and J 5 bases short, with 9 bases between. Germline loops: CDR1 GTSNPN, CDR2 SVGIG (reference sequence). The CDR3 loop spans 12 amino acids.

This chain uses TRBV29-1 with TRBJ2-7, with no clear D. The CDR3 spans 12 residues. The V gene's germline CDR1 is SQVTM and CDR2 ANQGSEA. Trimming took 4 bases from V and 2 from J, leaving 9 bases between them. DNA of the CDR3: TGCAGCGTTGGGCCGAATGCCTACGAGCAGTACTTC. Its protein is CSVGPNAYEQYF.

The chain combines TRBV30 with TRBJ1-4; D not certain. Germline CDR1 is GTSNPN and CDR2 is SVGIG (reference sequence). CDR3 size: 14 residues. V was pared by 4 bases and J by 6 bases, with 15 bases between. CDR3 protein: CAWTSGTEYEKLFF. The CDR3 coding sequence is TGTGCCTGGACTTCCGGAACGGAGTATGAAAAACTGTTTTTT.

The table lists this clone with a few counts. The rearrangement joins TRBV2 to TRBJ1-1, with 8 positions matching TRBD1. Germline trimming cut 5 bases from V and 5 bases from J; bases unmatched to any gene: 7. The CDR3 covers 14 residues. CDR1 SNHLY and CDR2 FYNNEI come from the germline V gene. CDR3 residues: CASSNRGLDTEAFF. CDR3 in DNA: TGTGCCAGCAGTAACAGGGGGTTAGATACTGAAGCTTTCTTT.

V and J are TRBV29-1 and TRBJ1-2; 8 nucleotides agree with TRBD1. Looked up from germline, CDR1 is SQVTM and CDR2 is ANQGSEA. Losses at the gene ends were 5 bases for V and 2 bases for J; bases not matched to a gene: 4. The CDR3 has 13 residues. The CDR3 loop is CSVQDRENYGYTF. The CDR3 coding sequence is TGCAGCGTTCAGGACAGGGAAAACTATGGCTACACCTTC. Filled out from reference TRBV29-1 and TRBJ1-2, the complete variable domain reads SAVISQKPSRDICQRGTSLTIQCQVDSQVTMMFWYRQQPGQSLTLIATANQGSEATYESGFVIDKFPISRPNLTFSTLTVSNMSPEDSSIYLCSVQDRENYGYTFGSGTRLTVV.

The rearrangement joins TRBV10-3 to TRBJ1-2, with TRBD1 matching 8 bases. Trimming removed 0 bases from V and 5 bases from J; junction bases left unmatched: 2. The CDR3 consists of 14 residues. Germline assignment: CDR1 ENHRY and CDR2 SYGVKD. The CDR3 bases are TGTGCCATCAGTGAGTCGAACAGGGGGTATGGCTACACCTTC. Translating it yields CAISESNRGYGYTF.

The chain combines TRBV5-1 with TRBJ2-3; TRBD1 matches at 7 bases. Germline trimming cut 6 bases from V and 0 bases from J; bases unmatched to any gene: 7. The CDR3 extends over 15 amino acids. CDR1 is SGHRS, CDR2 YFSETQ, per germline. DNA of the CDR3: TGCGCCAGCACGCACCCGACAGGGAGCACAGATACGCAGTATTTT. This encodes CASTHPTGSTDTQYF.

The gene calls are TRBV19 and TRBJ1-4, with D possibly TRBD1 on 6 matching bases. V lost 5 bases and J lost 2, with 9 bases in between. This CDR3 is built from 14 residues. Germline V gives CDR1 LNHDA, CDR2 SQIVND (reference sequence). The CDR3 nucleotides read TGTGCCAGTAGTTCGACAGGCACTAATGAAAAACTGTTTTTT. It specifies CASSSTGTNEKLFF.

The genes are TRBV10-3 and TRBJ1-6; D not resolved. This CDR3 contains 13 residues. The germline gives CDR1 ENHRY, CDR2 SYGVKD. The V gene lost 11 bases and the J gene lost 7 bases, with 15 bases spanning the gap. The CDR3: CASSGEANSPLHF. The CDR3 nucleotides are TGTGCCTCATCTGGGGAGGCGAATTCACCCCTCCACTTT.

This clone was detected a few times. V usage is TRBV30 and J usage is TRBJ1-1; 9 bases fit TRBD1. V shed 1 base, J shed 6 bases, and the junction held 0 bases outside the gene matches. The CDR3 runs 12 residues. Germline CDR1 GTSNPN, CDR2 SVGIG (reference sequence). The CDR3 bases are TGTGCCTGGAGTGGACAGGGGGCTGAAGCTTTCTTT. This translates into CAWSGQGAEAFF.